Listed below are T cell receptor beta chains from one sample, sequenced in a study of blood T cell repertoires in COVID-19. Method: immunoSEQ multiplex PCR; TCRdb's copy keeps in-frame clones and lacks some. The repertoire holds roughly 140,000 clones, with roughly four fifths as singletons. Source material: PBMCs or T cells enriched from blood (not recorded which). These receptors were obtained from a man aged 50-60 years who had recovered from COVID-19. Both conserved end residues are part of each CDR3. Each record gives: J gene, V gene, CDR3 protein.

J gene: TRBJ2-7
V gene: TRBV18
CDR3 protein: CASSAGTGVNEQYF

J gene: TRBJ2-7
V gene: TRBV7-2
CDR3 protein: CASSTTTGGAKYEQYF

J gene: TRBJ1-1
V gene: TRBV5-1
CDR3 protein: CASSLSAGAMNTEAFF

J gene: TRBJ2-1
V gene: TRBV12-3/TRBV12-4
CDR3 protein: CASSLVQAKQFF

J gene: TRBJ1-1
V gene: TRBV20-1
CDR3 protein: CSASRTGGRTEAFF

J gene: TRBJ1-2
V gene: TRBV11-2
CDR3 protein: CASSLDLRGLSSYTF

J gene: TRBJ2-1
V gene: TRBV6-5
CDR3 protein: CASSYSRTSGGAFRFF

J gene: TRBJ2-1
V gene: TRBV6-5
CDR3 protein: CASSYSGQGWEQFF

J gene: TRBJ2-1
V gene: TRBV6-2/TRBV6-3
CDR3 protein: CASSTLAGGRAEQFF

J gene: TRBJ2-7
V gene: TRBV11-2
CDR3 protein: CASSSPGTGPREQYF

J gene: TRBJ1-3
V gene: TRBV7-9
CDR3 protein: CASSSSGGTSSRSGNTIYF

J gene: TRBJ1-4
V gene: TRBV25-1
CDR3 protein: CASSERGTGYEKLFF

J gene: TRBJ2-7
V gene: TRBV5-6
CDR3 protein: CASSQQGNEQYF

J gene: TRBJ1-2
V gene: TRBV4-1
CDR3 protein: CASSRGQGARNGYTF

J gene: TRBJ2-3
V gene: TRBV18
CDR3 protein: CASSPGQLSTDTQYF

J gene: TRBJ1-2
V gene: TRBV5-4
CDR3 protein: CASSYPRVYGGEVNYGYTF

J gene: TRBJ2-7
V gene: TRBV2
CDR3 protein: CATSGLIYEQYF

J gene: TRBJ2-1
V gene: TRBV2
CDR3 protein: CASSDGAGGWNEQFF

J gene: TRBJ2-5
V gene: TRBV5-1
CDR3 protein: CASSSRDRGNQETQYF

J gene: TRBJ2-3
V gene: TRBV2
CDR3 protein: CASSDVAADTQYF

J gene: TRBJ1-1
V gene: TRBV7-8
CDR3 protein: CASSLEHTEAFF

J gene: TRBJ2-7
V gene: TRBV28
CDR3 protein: CASSTRGLSYEQYF

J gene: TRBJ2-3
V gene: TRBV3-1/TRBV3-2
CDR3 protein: CASSQQRTSTDTQYF

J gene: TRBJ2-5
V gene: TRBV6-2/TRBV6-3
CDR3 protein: CASSPGLAGYQETQYF

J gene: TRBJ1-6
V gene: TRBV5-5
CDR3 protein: CASSLDRGYNSPLHF

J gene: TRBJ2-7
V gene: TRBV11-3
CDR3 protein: CASSDGVDRFPIEQYF

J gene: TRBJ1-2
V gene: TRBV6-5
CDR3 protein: CASSTSGGNYGYTF

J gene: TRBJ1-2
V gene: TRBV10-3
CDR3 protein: CAISEGSTNGYTF

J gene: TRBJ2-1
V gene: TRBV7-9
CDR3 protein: CASSLGQYYNEQFF

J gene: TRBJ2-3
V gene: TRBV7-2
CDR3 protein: CASSLGLAGHTDTQYF

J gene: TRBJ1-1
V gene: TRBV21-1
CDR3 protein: CASSPAGQGSELNLTEAFF

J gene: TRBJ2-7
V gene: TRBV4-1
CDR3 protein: CASSQDHRGQGTYEQYF

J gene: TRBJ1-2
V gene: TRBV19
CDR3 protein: CASSIPGWGYTF

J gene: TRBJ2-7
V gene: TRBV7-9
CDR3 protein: CASSLPGGGPGEQYF

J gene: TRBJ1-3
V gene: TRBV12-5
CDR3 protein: CASGNIDASGNTIYF

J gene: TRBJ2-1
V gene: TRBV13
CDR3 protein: CASSSRGANYNEQFF

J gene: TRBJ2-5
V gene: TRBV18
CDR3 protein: CASSPLGGETQYF

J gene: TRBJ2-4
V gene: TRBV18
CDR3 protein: CASSLDRVMLRKQNIQYF

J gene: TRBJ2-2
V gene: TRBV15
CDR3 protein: CATSRVTVAGGPINTGELFF

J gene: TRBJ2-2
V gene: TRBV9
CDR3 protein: CASSVWGDAGELFF

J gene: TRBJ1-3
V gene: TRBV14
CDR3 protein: CASSQGAPGAGNTIYF

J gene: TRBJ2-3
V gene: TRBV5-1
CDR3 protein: CASSVPTGTDTQYF

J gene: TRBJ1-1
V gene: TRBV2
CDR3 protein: CASSETGDTEAFF

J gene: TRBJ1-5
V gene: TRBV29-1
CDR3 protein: CSVTEQGINQPQHF

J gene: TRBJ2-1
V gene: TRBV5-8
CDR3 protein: CASIGGMNPSNEQFF

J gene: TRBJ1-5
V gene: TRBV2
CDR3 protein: CASRRQGGNQPQHF

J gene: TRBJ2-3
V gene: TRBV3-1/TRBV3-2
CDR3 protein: CASSQEGPGKGSQYF

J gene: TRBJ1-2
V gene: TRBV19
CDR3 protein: CASSSGTGNYGYTF

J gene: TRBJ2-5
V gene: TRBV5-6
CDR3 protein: CASSYLVSPQTQYF

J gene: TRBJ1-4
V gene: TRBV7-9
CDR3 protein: CASSLVVAGKEKLFF

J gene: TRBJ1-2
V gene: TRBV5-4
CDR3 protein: CASSPTGFDGYTF

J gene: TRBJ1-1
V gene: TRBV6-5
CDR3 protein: CASSLGQNTEAFF